A selection of T cell receptor beta chains follows, all from one sample in a study of Ad26.COV2.S vaccination and SARS-CoV-2 variants. Data came from immunoSEQ multiplex PCR; TCRdb stores just in-frame clones and leaves some out. The sample holds approximately 420,000 clones, around 85% seen once. Here the sequenced sample was peripheral blood, taken in a trial of Ad26.COV2.S vaccine versus placebo. The receptors derive from a person aged 18-60 years who received the Ad26.COV2.S COVID-19 vaccine or a placebo. Each CDR3 is given with its conserved first and last residue. D genes are given only for firm matches. Not every row has a clone size; where given, it reads once, few, many or a size class.

D gene,clone size,J gene,V gene,CDR3 protein,CDR3 DNA
-,-,TRBJ2-2,TRBV5-1,CASSLGRSSPGELFF,TGCGCCAGCAGCTTAGGCCGCTCTAGCCCCGGGGAGCTGTTTTTT
-,few,TRBJ2-7,TRBV5-4,CASSPGGTGPYEQYF,TGTGCCAGCAGCCCGGGGGGGACAGGGCCTTACGAGCAGTACTTC
TRBD2,-,TRBJ2-5,TRBV5-1,CASSHAGTRGQETQYF,TGCGCCAGCAGCCATGCCGGGACTAGGGGGCAAGAGACCCAGTACTTC
TRBD1,-,TRBJ1-1,TRBV29-1,CSVRQGVTNTEAFF,TGCAGCGTTCGACAGGGGGTTACGAACACTGAAGCTTTCTTT
-,-,TRBJ1-5,TRBV7-2,CASSPLQGQPQHF,TGTGCCAGCAGCCCACTCCAGGGGCAGCCCCAGCATTTT
-,-,TRBJ1-1,TRBV12-3/TRBV12-4,CASSLQGGTEAFF,TGTGCCAGCAGTCTACAGGGAGGGACTGAAGCTTTCTTT
TRBD1,few,TRBJ2-6,TRBV19,CASSKTGGLAGANVLTF,TGTGCCAGTAGTAAGACAGGGGGGCTAGCTGGGGCCAACGTCCTGACTTTC
-,-,TRBJ2-7,TRBV7-6,CASSSAGGREQYF,TGTGCCAGCAGCTCGGCCGGGGGGCGAGAGCAGTACTTC
-,-,TRBJ1-5,TRBV6-2/TRBV6-3,CASSNRQNSNQPQHF,TGTGCCAGCAGTAACCGACAGAATAGCAATCAGCCCCAGCATTTT
-,-,TRBJ1-1,TRBV5-4,CASSLGYTEAFF,TGTGCCAGCAGCTTGGGGTACACTGAAGCTTTCTTT
-,-,TRBJ1-2,TRBV5-1,CASSLYGGDSYGYTF,TGCGCCAGCAGCTTGTATGGCGGAGATTCCTATGGCTACACCTTC
-,-,TRBJ1-6,TRBV7-2,CASSLNAGAGNSPLHF,TGTGCCAGCAGCTTAAATGCAGGGGCAGGGAATTCACCCCTCCACTTT
-,-,TRBJ1-4,TRBV28,CASSSPGDHEKLFF,TGTGCCAGCAGTTCGCCGGGAGACCATGAAAAACTGTTTTTT
TRBD1,-,TRBJ2-5,TRBV7-9,CASSLERQGGRETQYF,TGTGCCAGCAGCTTAGAGCGACAGGGGGGACGAGAGACCCAGTACTTC
-,few,TRBJ2-1,TRBV7-9,CASSLSDPRNEQFF,TGTGCCAGCAGCTTATCCGACCCGCGCAATGAGCAGTTCTTC
-,-,TRBJ2-5,TRBV30,CAWSVGLEGETQYF,TGTGCCTGGAGTGTGGGCCTCGAGGGGGAGACCCAGTACTTC
-,-,TRBJ1-1,TRBV6-5,CASRGQGDSNTEAFF,TGTGCCAGCAGGGGGCAGGGAGATTCCAACACTGAAGCTTTCTTT
-,-,TRBJ2-7,TRBV27,CASSTAGSSYEQYF,TGTGCCAGCAGTACGGCAGGGAGCTCCTACGAGCAGTACTTC
-,-,TRBJ2-5,TRBV19,CASSPTGPLETQYF,TGTGCCAGTAGTCCCACCGGGCCCTTGGAGACCCAGTACTTC
TRBD1,-,TRBJ1-3,TRBV5-1,CASSLGQGVNTIYF,TGCGCCAGCAGCTTGGGACAGGGGGTGAACACCATATATTTT
-,-,TRBJ1-3,TRBV18,CASSPGGAGNTIYF,TGTGCCAGCTCACCGGGAGGGGCTGGAAACACCATATATTTT
-,-,TRBJ2-3,TRBV6-5,CASSYSPQDTQYF,TGTGCCAGCAGTTACTCCCCGCAAGATACGCAGTATTTT
-,-,TRBJ1-1,TRBV29-1,CSVDSGSVNTEAFF,TGCAGCGTTGACTCCGGGTCGGTTAACACTGAAGCTTTCTTT
TRBD2,-,TRBJ2-7,TRBV6-2/TRBV6-3,CASSGLAGTTYEQYF,TGTGCCAGCAGTGGTCTAGCGGGGACAACCTACGAGCAGTACTTC
-,-,TRBJ2-7,TRBV6-5,CASSPMGEQYF,TGTGCCAGCAGTCCCATGGGCGAGCAGTACTTC
-,once,TRBJ1-1,TRBV19,CASSTDYYTEAFF,TGTGCCAGTAGTACGGACTACTACACTGAAGCTTTCTTT
-,-,TRBJ1-6,TRBV5-1,CASMKGGDNSPLHF,TGCGCCAGCATGAAGGGGGGGGATAATTCACCCCTCCACTTT
-,-,TRBJ1-2,TRBV5-1,CASSLESFRGGYTF,TGCGCCAGCAGCTTGGAATCTTTCAGGGGTGGCTACACCTTC
-,-,TRBJ2-7,TRBV7-8,CASSLEVLAYEQYF,TGTGCCAGCAGCTTAGAAGTCTTAGCCTACGAGCAGTACTTC
-,-,TRBJ2-2,TRBV7-8,CAASSGPDTGELFF,TGTGCCGCGTCCTCCGGTCCCGACACCGGGGAGCTGTTTTTT
TRBD1,-,TRBJ1-1,TRBV5-1,CASSLAQQGAHTEAFF,TGCGCCAGCAGCTTGGCCCAACAGGGGGCGCACACTGAAGCTTTCTTT
TRBD2,-,TRBJ2-1,TRBV12-3/TRBV12-4,CASSPASGGLEFF,TGTGCCAGCAGTCCCGCTAGCGGGGGGCTTGAGTTCTTC
-,-,TRBJ1-3,TRBV7-2,CASSLATVSSGNTIYF,TGTGCCAGCAGCTTAGCAACAGTCAGCTCTGGAAACACCATATATTTT
TRBD1,once,TRBJ2-5,TRBV10-3,CAISVAPGTGKETQYF,TGTGCCATCAGTGTGGCCCCCGGGACAGGGAAAGAGACCCAGTACTTC
-,-,TRBJ1-5,TRBV19,CASGGRARPQHF,TGTGCCAGCGGTGGACGGGCCCGGCCCCAGCATTTT
-,-,TRBJ2-6,TRBV7-9,CASSPVGLSGANVLTF,TGTGCCAGCAGCCCAGTGGGGCTCTCTGGGGCCAACGTCCTGACTTTC
TRBD1,-,TRBJ2-7,TRBV7-6,CASSQTTGPLYEQYF,TGTGCCAGCAGCCAAACGACAGGGCCTCTCTACGAGCAGTACTTC
TRBD2,once,TRBJ2-7,TRBV9,CASSPWTSGDYEQYF,TGTGCCAGCAGCCCCTGGACTAGCGGGGACTACGAGCAGTACTTC
-,-,TRBJ2-1,TRBV12-3/TRBV12-4,CASSFLGQEQFF,TGTGCCAGCAGTTTTTTAGGGCAAGAGCAGTTCTTC
TRBD1,once,TRBJ1-2,TRBV5-1,CASSLQQGAYGYTF,TGCGCCAGCAGCTTGCAACAGGGGGCCTATGGCTACACCTTC
TRBD1,-,TRBJ1-2,TRBV5-6,CASSLRQGDGYTF,TGTGCCAGCAGCCTAAGACAGGGAGATGGCTACACCTTC
-,once,TRBJ2-3,TRBV30,CAWSLPGTDTQYF,TGTGCCTGGAGTCTGCCCGGCACAGATACGCAGTATTTT
TRBD2,-,TRBJ2-1,TRBV5-4,CASSYVAGGRNEQFF,TGTGCCAGCAGCTATGTAGCGGGGGGGCGTAATGAGCAGTTCTTC
-,-,TRBJ1-1,TRBV6-5,CASSYGANLGTEAFF,TGTGCCAGCAGTTACGGGGCAAATTTGGGCACTGAAGCTTTCTTT
-,few,TRBJ1-1,TRBV12-3/TRBV12-4,CASSLPNTEAFF,TGTGCCAGCAGTTTACCGAACACTGAAGCTTTCTTT
-,-,TRBJ1-5,TRBV7-2,CASSLVSGGSIQPQHF,TGTGCCAGCAGCTTAGTTAGTGGGGGCAGCATACAGCCCCAGCATTTT
TRBD1,-,TRBJ1-4,TRBV2,CASRVTTGGGANEKLFF,TGTGCCAGCAGAGTAACTACAGGGGGAGGGGCCAATGAAAAACTGTTTTTT
-,-,TRBJ1-5,TRBV19,CASSILYLPDQPQHF,TGTGCCAGTAGTATCCTATATCTCCCGGATCAGCCCCAGCATTTT
-,-,TRBJ2-3,TRBV27,CASSPLPDTGDTDTQYF,TGTGCCAGCAGTCCCCTCCCGGACACAGGAGACACAGATACGCAGTATTTT
-,-,TRBJ1-2,TRBV6-2/TRBV6-3,CASSSPGHDGTYGYTF,TGTGCCAGCAGTTCCCCTGGCCATGACGGAACCTATGGCTACACCTTC
TRBD1,-,TRBJ2-7,TRBV5-1,CASSWGTGSSYEQYF,TGCGCCAGCAGCTGGGGGACAGGGAGCTCCTACGAGCAGTACTTC
-,-,TRBJ1-4,TRBV12-3/TRBV12-4,CASNIPRGKLFF,TGTGCCAGCAACATCCCCCGGGGAAAACTGTTTTTT
TRBD1,-,TRBJ1-2,TRBV7-2,CASSLEAPTGEHYGYTF,TGTGCCAGCAGCTTAGAGGCCCCGACAGGGGAGCACTATGGCTACACCTTC